The 18 T cell receptor beta chains below were found in one sample sequenced in a study of T cell repertoires in cytomegalovirus infection. Each CDR3 protein is one row after TCRdb ran MiXCR on the reads. The sample carries roughly 570,000 distinct CDR3 sequences, 40% recorded once. Their cognate antigens are unknown. The sequences come from cultured PBMCs, collected from culture after CMV antigen stimulation. The receptors shown here come from a human donor in good health (CMV status not recorded). Some clones in this sample may be carry-over from other donors' samples.

This clonotype came up a few times. The V call is TRBV7-9, the J call TRBJ2-5; 7 nucleotides align to TRBD1. The junction had 7 bases not matched to a gene; V was cut back by 2 bases and J by 4 bases. The CDR3 has 15 amino acids. Germline values: CDR1 SEHNR, CDR2 FQNEAQ (reference sequence). The CDR3: CASSLRGRESETQYF. As DNA, the CDR3 is TGTGCCAGCAGCTTAAGGGGGCGAGAGTCAGAGACCCAGTACTTC.

This chain connects TRBV11-2 to TRBJ2-5, with D possibly called TRBD1 or TRBD2 (6 bases each). The V end was cut by 5 bases, the J end by 5 bases, with 21 bases between. CDR3 size: 16 residues. CDR1 is SGHAT and CDR2 is FQNNGV in the germline V gene. The CDR3 DNA reads TGTGCCAGCAGCCCCAGACAGGCTTTAGCGGCGGAGACCCAGTACTTC. Its protein is CASSPRQALAAETQYF.

The sample holds a few counts of this clonotype. The chain links TRBV11-1 to TRBJ2-3; D gene ambiguous. The CDR3 is 16 amino acids. Germline values: CDR1 SGHAT, CDR2 FQDESV (reference sequence). V shed 5 bases and J shed 0 bases, with 15 bases lying between them. DNA of the CDR3: TGTGCCAGCAGCCCACGACAAGGAACTAGCACAGATACGCAGTATTTT. Translated, it gives CASSPRQGTSTDTQYF. The full variable domain, its missing parts supplied by reference TRBV11-1 and TRBJ2-3, is EAEVAQSPRYKITEKSQAVAFWCDPISGHATLYWYRQILGQGPELLVQFQDESVVDDSQLPKDRFSAERLKGVDSTLKIQPAELGDSAMYLCASSPRQGTSTDTQYFGPGTRLTVL.

This clonotype occurred a few times. The rearrangement links TRBV6-2 or TRBV6-3 to TRBJ2-4, with no clear D. CDR1 is MNHEY and CDR2 is SVGEGT in the germline V gene. V gave up 0 bases and J gave up 0 bases, with 12 bases separating them. CDR3 length: 17 amino acids. The CDR3 protein is CASSYSSLQLAKNIQYF. DNA for the CDR3: TGTGCCAGCAGTTACTCGAGTTTACAGCTAGCCAAAAACATTCAGTACTTC.

The chain recombines TRBV20-1 with TRBJ2-7; TRBD2 matches 7 bases. This CDR3 has 16 amino acids. Germline CDR1 is DFQATT and CDR2 is SNEGSKA (reference sequence). V lost 3 bases to trimming and J lost 7 bases; unmatched junction nucleotides: 18. Here the CDR3 DNA reads TGCAGTGCTAGGGGCCCCTTAACCGGGACTACGGGAGAGCAGTACTTC. It yields the protein CSARGPLTGTTGEQYF.

The V and J genes are TRBV6-1 and TRBJ1-4; 8 bases line up with TRBD1. The V gene's germline CDR1 is MNHNS and CDR2 SASEGT. J lost 4 bases, V lost 5 bases, and 3 bases had no gene match. CDR3 length: 14 amino acids. The CDR3 DNA is TGTGCCAGCAGTTCAGGGGGCAATAATGAAAAACTGTTTTTT. Translation gives CASSSGGNNEKLFF.

The chain has TRBV10-3 and TRBJ2-5; no definite D call. Trimming took 3 bases from V and 1 from J, leaving 12 bases between them. Germline CDR1 is ENHRY and CDR2 is SYGVKD. The CDR3 length is 15 residues. In nucleotides, the CDR3 is TGTGCCATCAGTGAAGGTGGTGGCTTCCAAGAGACCCAGTACTTC. It yields the protein CAISEGGGFQETQYF.

The rearrangement uses TRBV6-2 or TRBV6-3 and TRBJ2-1; D might be TRBD2 (6 bases). CDR1 is MNHEY, CDR2 SVGEGT, per germline. CDR3 size: 17 residues. Trimming shortened V by 1 base and J by 8 bases, and 21 bases separated the two germline ends. CDR3: CASSYFGGSPGIDEQFF. The CDR3 coding sequence is TGTGCCAGCAGTTACTTTGGAGGGAGTCCAGGTATTGATGAGCAGTTCTTC.

This clonotype has just one count. The J gene is TRBJ1-4, the V gene TRBV29-1, with TRBD1 matching over 8 bases. The germline V gene has CDR1 SQVTM and CDR2 ANQGSEA. This CDR3 has 14 residues. The V segment lost 6 bases and the J segment 5 bases; nucleotides outside the gene matches: 8. The DNA for the CDR3 is TGCAGCGTCCGCAACCGGGACAGGAATGAAAAACTGTTTTTT. Protein sequence: CSVRNRDRNEKLFF.

Ten or more counts support this clonotype. This chain links TRBV7-8 with TRBJ1-1, with D unresolved. Trimming pared 0 bases from V and 6 bases from J, leaving 8 bases between. The CDR3 has 13 residues. Per the germline V gene, CDR1 is SGHVS and CDR2 is FQNEAQ. This CDR3 is CASSLARESEAFF. The CDR3 coding sequence is TGTGCCAGCAGCTTAGCAAGGGAGTCTGAAGCTTTCTTT.

This clonotype occurred a few times. The V and J genes are TRBV11-3 and TRBJ2-7, with TRBD2 as a possible D gene (5 bases). CDR1 SGHNT and CDR2 YENEEA come from the germline V gene. The V gene lost 5 bases and the J gene lost 5 bases, with 13 bases spanning the gap. This CDR3 is 13 amino acids long. The CDR3, as DNA: TGTGCCAGCAGCCGGACTGCACGCGACGAGCAGTACTTC. Translated, it gives CASSRTARDEQYF.

This clonotype has just a few counts. The chain recombines TRBV20-1 with TRBJ1-2; D not certain. V shed 3 bases and J shed 4 bases, with 12 bases lying between them. The CDR3 runs to 13 residues. The germline gives CDR1 DFQATT, CDR2 SNEGSKA (reference sequence). The CDR3, as DNA: TGCAGTGCTAGTCACCGCGGCAGCTATGGCTACACCTTC. Amino acid sequence: CSASHRGSYGYTF.

The chain joins TRBV7-9 to TRBJ2-6, with TRBD1 identical over 7 bases. V lost 4 bases, J lost 0 bases, and 6 bases stayed unmatched. Germline V CDR1 and CDR2: SEHNR, FQNEAQ (reference sequence). The CDR3 runs 17 residues. The CDR3 region is CASSSQGLGSGANVLTF. Here the CDR3 DNA reads TGTGCCAGCAGCTCACAGGGGCTCGGCTCTGGGGCCAACGTCCTGACTTTC.

This clonotype came up many times. The V gene is TRBV7-2, the J gene TRBJ1-1, with D possibly matching TRBD1 (5 bases). The CDR3 contains 16 residues. V was pared by 1 base and J by 4 bases, with 16 bases between. CDR1 and CDR2 from the germline V gene are SGHTA and FQGNSA. The CDR3 DNA follows: TGTGCCAGCAGCTTAGTAGCCAGGGATTGGCGCACTGAAGCTTTCTTT. Amino acid sequence: CASSLVARDWRTEAFF.

The genes are TRBV28 and TRBJ2-1, with D tentatively TRBD1 or TRBD2 (5 bases each). The germline gives CDR1 MDHEN, CDR2 SYDVKM. CDR3 length: 14 residues. V was pared by 3 bases and J by 7 bases, with 13 bases between. CDR3 sequence: CASSLSGTPNEQFF. CDR3 nucleotide sequence: TGTGCCAGCAGTTTGTCCGGGACGCCAAATGAGCAGTTCTTC.

V usage is TRBV12-3 or TRBV12-4 and J usage is TRBJ2-3; 8 bases agree with TRBD1. The V and J ends lost 2 bases and 5 bases, in that order; junction bases with no gene match: 6. CDR3 length: 15 amino acids. This chain's CDR3 is CASSLQGAVQDTQYF. The CDR3 DNA reads as TGTGCCAGCAGTTTACAGGGGGCGGTACAAGATACGCAGTATTTT.

This sequence joins TRBV5-4 and TRBJ2-7; perhaps TRBD1 as D (6 bases). The V and J ends lost 1 base and 7 bases respectively, with 15 bases between them. The CDR3 is 14 amino acids. Germline V gives CDR1 SGHNT, CDR2 YYREEE (reference sequence). In DNA form, the CDR3 reads TGTGCCAGCAGCTTGTCCTGGACAGTCGGGGAGCAGTACTTC. It encodes CASSLSWTVGEQYF. The whole variable domain, filled in from reference TRBV5-4 and TRBJ2-7, reads ETGVTQSPTHLIKTRGQQVTLRCSSQSGHNTVSWYQQALGQGPQFIFQYYREEENGRGNFPPRFSGLQFPNYSSELNVNALELDDSALYLCASSLSWTVGEQYFGPGTRLTVT.

This clonotype occurred a few times. The CDR3 region has the DNA TGTGCCAGCAGCCAAACACAGGGGGCGGACACTGAAGCTTTCTTT. This sequence encodes CASSQTQGADTEAFF. This chain connects TRBV7-2 to TRBJ1-1, with TRBD1 matching over 9 bases. The germline gives CDR1 SGHTA, CDR2 FQGNSA. The junction had 7 bases not matched to a gene; V was cut back by 5 bases and J by 3 bases. The CDR3 has 15 amino acids.